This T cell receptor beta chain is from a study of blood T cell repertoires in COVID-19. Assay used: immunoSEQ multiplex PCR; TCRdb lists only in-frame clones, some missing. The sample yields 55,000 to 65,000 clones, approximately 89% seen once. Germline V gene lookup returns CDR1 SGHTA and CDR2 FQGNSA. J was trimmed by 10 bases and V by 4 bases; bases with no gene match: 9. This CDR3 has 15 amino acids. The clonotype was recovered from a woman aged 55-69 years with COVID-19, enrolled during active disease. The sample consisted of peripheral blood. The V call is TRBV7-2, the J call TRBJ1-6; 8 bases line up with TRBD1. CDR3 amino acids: CASSWTGSDGSPLHF. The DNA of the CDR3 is TGTGCCAGCAGCTGGACAGGGAGCGATGGGTCACCCCTCCACTTT.